One and the same sample provided the 27 T cell receptor beta chains below, sequenced in a study of tumor and adjacent non-tumor tissue in lung cancer. Three rounds of nested PCR, following a modified ARM-PCR protocol, produced the TCRbeta library. TCRdb called the multiplex PCR reads again in MiXCR, with one record for every CDR3 protein. The sample consists of around 80,000 distinct CDR3 sequences, roughly 80% of them appearing once. No cell sorting was done before RNA was extracted from the tissue. Distant lung tissue was collected more than 3 cm away from the tumor edge. The sequencing input was distant non-tumor lung tissue. The origin of the receptors is a man in his sixties with non-small cell lung cancer.

The V gene is TRBV20-1, the J gene TRBJ2-1; tentative D call: TRBD2 (6 bases). With 5 bases removed from V and 10 bases from J, the gap between germline ends came to 24 bases. CDR1 DFQATT and CDR2 SNEGSKA come from the germline V gene (reference sequence). CDR3 length: 15 residues. The CDR3 DNA sequence: TGCAGTGCTGACTCAGCTGGGGGGTCGTGGAAAGAGCAGTTCTTC. It codes for CSADSAGGSWKEQFF.

CDR3 in amino acids: CASSLPAGALNTGELFF. The CDR3 nucleotides are TGTGCCAGCAGCCTCCCTGCAGGGGCGTTGAACACCGGGGAGCTGTTTTTT. V is TRBV5-4 and J is TRBJ2-2; perhaps TRBD1 as D (6 bases). Germline CDR1 and CDR2: SGHNT and YYREEE (reference sequence). Trimming pared 4 bases from V and 1 base from J, leaving 17 bases between. The CDR3 covers 17 residues.

Notes on this clonotype: The junction departs from the called germline gene at one end, perhaps through a read error. The chain combines TRBV11-3 with TRBJ2-5; tentative D call: TRBD2 (5 bases). The CDR3 loop spans 13 amino acids. The V gene's germline CDR1 is SGHNT and CDR2 YENEEA. The CDR3 loop is CAISFTGEETQYF. The CDR3 bases are TGTGCCATTAGCTTTACCGGGGAAGAGACACAGTACTTC.

The J gene is TRBJ2-1, the V gene TRBV6-2 or TRBV6-3; 9 positions agree with TRBD2. The germline CDR1 and CDR2 sequences are MNHEY and SVGEGT. V lost 0 bases, J lost 12 bases, and 15 bases stayed unmatched. This CDR3 region has 17 residues. The CDR3 DNA follows: TGTGCCAGCAGTTACTCCCCGGGAGCGGGAGGCATGAATATGCAGTTCTTC. This sequence encodes CASSYSPGAGGMNMQFF.

In regard to this clonotype: This is likely a read error, given that the CDR3 carries no conserved phenylalanine or tryptophan at its end. The limits of the CDR3 on the DNA are not certain, so only TCRdb's listed CDR3 is given. The genes are TRBV12-3 or TRBV12-4 and TRBJ2-5; the listed D gene, TRBD2, was not tested against the DNA. The CDR3 totals 13 residues, both ends included. CDR3 sequence: CASSLGHQETQYI.

The V gene is TRBV11-2, the J gene TRBJ2-7; no clear D. CDR3 length: 16 amino acids. Germline V gene sequence: CDR1 SGHAT, CDR2 FQNNGV. Here the CDR3 reads CVNSLEVVASPRQQYF. The CDR3 DNA is TGTGTCAACAGCTTAGAGGTGGTGGCGTCACCGAGGCAACAGTACTTC.

Concerning this clonotype: The CDR3 end shows no conserved phenylalanine or tryptophan, and so a read error is likely. This chain uses TRBV6-6 with TRBJ1-5; D ambiguous. The V gene lost 9 bases and the J gene lost 6 bases, with 18 bases spanning the gap. Germline lookup yields CDR1 MNHNY and CDR2 SVGAGI (reference sequence). The CDR3 runs to 14 residues. The chain's CDR3 is CARRSAGTGQPQHI. CDR3 DNA: TGTGCCAGAAGGTCTGCGGGAACGGGTCAGCCCCAGCATATT.

CDR3 loop: CATPGPSSGNTIYF. The CDR3, as DNA: TGTGCCACCCCAGGACCGAGCTCTGGAAACACCATATATTTT. The rearrangement uses TRBV6-1 and TRBJ1-3; D gene unclear. Germline V CDR1 and CDR2: MNHNS, SASEGT. The CDR3 consists of 14 residues. V dropped 10 bases and J dropped 0 bases, with 13 bases sitting between them.

For this clonotype: The CDR3 carries no conserved terminal phenylalanine or tryptophan, so it likely arises from a read error. The chain joins TRBV11-2 to TRBJ2-6; 7 bases line up with TRBD1. Germline V gene lookup returns CDR1 SGHAT and CDR2 FQNNGV. This CDR3 region has 19 residues. The CDR3 reads CASSLIPKDRPSEANVLTL. CDR3 nucleotides: TGTGCCAGCAGCTTAATTCCAAAGGACAGGCCCTCTGAGGCCAACGTCCTGACTCTC.

The V call is TRBV12-3 or TRBV12-4, the J call TRBJ1-5, with TRBD1 identical over 9 bases. This CDR3 is built from 16 residues. This chain's CDR3 is CTGSPLGTGSNQPQHF. In DNA, the CDR3 is TGTACCGGCAGTCCCCTCGGGACAGGGAGCAATCAGCCCCAGCATTTT.

About this clonotype itself: This CDR3 is missing its conserved last phenylalanine or tryptophan, likely due to a read error. The genes are TRBV6-1 and TRBJ1-2, with a possible D match to TRBD1 (6 bases). V dropped 11 bases and J dropped 3 bases, with 22 bases sitting between them. Germline V gene sequence: CDR1 MNHNS, CDR2 SASEGT. The CDR3 contains 15 residues. CDR3 sequence reads: CAGIPLTGHDYGYTL. CDR3 in DNA: TGTGCCGGCATCCCACTGACAGGCCATGACTATGGCTACACCCTC.

In regard to this clonotype: Because it lacks the conserved phenylalanine or tryptophan at the end, this CDR3 is likely a read error. The chain couples TRBV12-3 or TRBV12-4 to TRBJ1-1, with D perhaps matching TRBD1 (5 bases). The CDR3 has 15 residues. Trimming took off 3 bases at V and 9 bases at J, with 20 bases between the two ends. Here the CDR3 DNA reads TGTGCCAGCAGTTTCCCAGGGATACTGAACAGTAAAGCTTTCATT. Its protein is CASSFPGILNSKAFI.

The V gene is TRBV29-1, the J gene TRBJ2-1; 7 positions agree with TRBD2. The CDR3 spans 14 residues. The germline CDR1 and CDR2 sequences are SQVTM and ANQGSEA. The CDR3 coding sequence is TGCAACGGGGTGGAGGCGGGAGACTCGGAAGGGCAGTTCTTC. It encodes CNGVEAGDSEGQFF.

Regarding this clonotype: The junction departs from the called germline gene at one end, perhaps through a read error. This chain links TRBV5-6 with TRBJ1-6; tentatively, D is TRBD1 (5 bases). Looked up from germline, CDR1 is SGHDT and CDR2 is YYEEEE. CDR3 length: 13 residues. The CDR3 is CVSSLDINSPLQF. The CDR3 bases are TGTGTCAGCAGCTTGGACATAAATTCACCCCTCCAATTT.

In this sample, this clonotype turned up once. It may be a read error: a sequence one base away is much more abundant. This chain connects TRBV30 to TRBJ2-3; no clear D gene. Germline CDR1 GTSNPN, CDR2 SVGIG (reference sequence). Trimming took off 6 bases at V and 3 bases at J, with 19 bases between the two ends. The CDR3 extends over 15 amino acids. The CDR3 region is CACTGLASETDTQYF. CDR3 sequence (DNA): TGTGCCTGTACGGGCCTGGCGTCGGAAACAGATACGCAGTATTTT. The full variable domain, completed using reference TRBV30 and TRBJ2-3, is SQTIHQWPATLVQPVGSPLSLECTVEGTSNPNLYWYRQAAGRGLQLLFYSVGIGQISSEVPQNLSASRPQDRQFILSSKKLLLSDSGFYLCACTGLASETDTQYFGPGTRLTVL.

As regards this clonotype: A single base separates this from a much larger clone, so it may be a read error. The chain uses TRBV5-4 and TRBJ2-2; maybe TRBD2 (5 bases). Trimming stripped 2 bases from V and 8 bases from J, with 10 bases between. This CDR3 spans 13 amino acids. Per germline, CDR1 SGHNT and CDR2 YYREEE (reference sequence). CDR3 amino acids: CASSLPGLGELFF. The DNA of the CDR3 is TGTGCCAGCAGCTTACCGGGGTTAGGGGAGCTGTTTTTT.

By its share, this clonotype is medium-sized. The rearrangement links TRBV12-3 or TRBV12-4 to TRBJ2-5; 9 bases map to TRBD2. V was clipped by 4 bases and J by 0 bases; unmatched bases: 9. This CDR3 comprises 17 residues. CDR3 coding DNA: TGTGCCAGCAGTTCGCTAGCGGGACCATGGTACCAAGAGACCCAGTACTTC. It translates to CASSSLAGPWYQETQYF.

Comments on this clonotype: A read error may account for a junction end that differs from germline. Here the CDR3 DNA reads TGCAGCGCCCAGGACAGGGGGAGAATCGGGGAGCTGTTCTTT. This translates into CSAQDRGRIGELFF. V and J are TRBV29-1 and TRBJ2-2, with 10 nucleotides matching TRBD1. The germline gives CDR1 SQVTM, CDR2 ANQGSEA. CDR3 length: 14 residues.

This clonotype has a single count. At one of its ends the junction is not consistent with the germline gene, which may arise from a read error. The chain is built from TRBV20-1 and TRBJ2-3; D is possibly TRBD1 or TRBD2 (6 bases each). The CDR3 has 14 amino acids. CDR1 and CDR2 (germline): DFQATT, SNEGSKA (reference sequence). CDR3 sequence (DNA): TGCAGTGCTAGTATAGGACTAAGGACAGATACGCCGTATTTT. It specifies CSASIGLRTDTPYF.

Comment on this clonotype: The CDR3 does not close with the conserved phenylalanine or tryptophan, likely indicating a read error. This chain connects TRBV5-1 to TRBJ2-5, with a possible D match to TRBD1 (5 bases). CDR3 length: 14 amino acids. Germline lookup yields CDR1 SGHRS and CDR2 YFSETQ. CDR3 bases: TGCGTCAGCAGCTTGGTGACAGATGTGGAGACCCAGTACTTA. As protein: CVSSLVTDVETQYL.

As to this clonotype: Relative to the germline gene, one junction end is altered; a read error may explain this. The J gene is TRBJ2-2, the V gene TRBV6-1; the D call may be TRBD1 or TRBD2 (5 bases each). Germline assignment: CDR1 MNHNS and CDR2 SASEGT. This CDR3 contains 14 residues. CDR3 sequence reads: CASRDRLNTGELSF. The CDR3 DNA reads as TGTGCCAGCAGAGACAGATTGAACACCGGGGAGCTGTCTTTT.

About this clonotype: Compared with germline, one end of the junction differs, possibly owing to a read error. The chain joins TRBV20-1 to TRBJ2-1; the match to TRBD2 covers 10 bases. The CDR3 consists of 15 residues. Germline assignment: CDR1 DFQATT and CDR2 SNEGSKA (reference sequence). The DNA for the CDR3 is TGCTGTGCTGACTCAGCGGGGGGGCCTTGGAATGAACAGTTCTTC. This translates into CCADSAGGPWNEQFF.

With regard to this clonotype: A much larger clone lies one base from this, so it may be a read error. V is TRBV4-1 and J is TRBJ2-6, with D possibly TRBD1 on 5 matching bases. CDR3 size: 16 residues. Germline CDR1 reads MGHRA; CDR2 reads YSYEKL. The CDR3: CASSQHTGSGANVLSF. Written as DNA, the CDR3 is TGCGCCAGCAGCCAACACACTGGCTCTGGGGCCAACGTCCTGAGTTTC.

This clonotype was detected a few times. A read error may be the cause here, since a much bigger clone is one base away. J is TRBJ2-5 and V is TRBV28, with TRBD1 as a possible D gene (6 bases). The germline V gene encodes CDR1 MDHEN and CDR2 SYDVKM. The CDR3 length is 13 residues. DNA of the CDR3: TGTGCCAGCACCCCACAGGGAGAAGAGGCCCAGTACTTC. It is translated as CASTPQGEEAQYF.

Regarding this clonotype: Here the CDR3 omits its conserved ending phenylalanine or tryptophan, so a read error is the likely source. The chain recombines TRBV11-2 with TRBJ2-5, with D perhaps given as TRBD1 or TRBD2 (6 bases each). The V and J ends lost 4 bases and 5 bases respectively, with 20 bases between them. Germline CDR1 is SGHAT and CDR2 is FQNNGV. This CDR3 spans 16 amino acids. CDR3 coding DNA: TGTGCCAGCAGCTGCACAATAGGGGGGCCAAAGGAGACCCAGTACTTA. It specifies CASSCTIGGPKETQYL.

Worth noting for this clonotype: The junction departs from the called germline gene at one end, perhaps through a read error. This chain uses TRBV11-3 with TRBJ2-2, with 8 bases that match TRBD2. This CDR3 spans 18 amino acids. The V gene's germline CDR1 is SGHNT and CDR2 YENEEA. CDR3 sequence (DNA): TGTGCCAGCAGCTCCCGGGGGGCGGGAGGATGCAGAGCCGGGGAGCTGTTTTTC. Its protein product is CASSSRGAGGCRAGELFF.

In regard to this clonotype: The junction departs from the called germline gene at one end, perhaps through a read error. The chain combines TRBV6-6 with TRBJ1-5; D perhaps matches TRBD1 (5 bases). CDR3 length: 12 amino acids. CDR1 MNHNY and CDR2 SVGAGI come from the germline V gene (reference sequence). The chain's CDR3 is CASSYPRQPQHF. CDR3 in DNA: TGTGCCAGCAGTTACCCGAGACAGCCTCAGCATTTT.